This record covers a single T cell receptor (beta chain). These data are taken from a study of blood T cell repertoires in COVID-19. Background on the study: COVID-19 samples collected from the United States, Italy and Spain covered acute and convalescent phases.

In the source study's methods: Nucleated cell counts were estimated from reference gene primer amplification. Repertoires were generated with immunoSEQ multiplex PCR, while TCRdb's copy carries only in-frame clones and drops some. Clone size and the V and J calls come from that table; the DNA yielded D and trimming. The sample lists over 85,000 clones, more than 60% seen once, with approximately 25% in the top ten. Germline CDR1 and CDR2: SGHRS and YFSETQ. This CDR3 has 15 residues. With 1 base removed from V and 5 bases from J, the gap between germline ends came to 16 bases. The material sequenced was peripheral blood. The chain combines TRBV5-1 with TRBJ2-7, with D possibly being TRBD2 (5 bases). This receptor was obtained from a man in his 70s with acute or convalescent COVID-19. The CDR3 here is CASSLLVRASNEQYF. In DNA, the CDR3 is TGCGCCAGCAGCTTGTTGGTGAGGGCATCCAACGAGCAGTACTTC.